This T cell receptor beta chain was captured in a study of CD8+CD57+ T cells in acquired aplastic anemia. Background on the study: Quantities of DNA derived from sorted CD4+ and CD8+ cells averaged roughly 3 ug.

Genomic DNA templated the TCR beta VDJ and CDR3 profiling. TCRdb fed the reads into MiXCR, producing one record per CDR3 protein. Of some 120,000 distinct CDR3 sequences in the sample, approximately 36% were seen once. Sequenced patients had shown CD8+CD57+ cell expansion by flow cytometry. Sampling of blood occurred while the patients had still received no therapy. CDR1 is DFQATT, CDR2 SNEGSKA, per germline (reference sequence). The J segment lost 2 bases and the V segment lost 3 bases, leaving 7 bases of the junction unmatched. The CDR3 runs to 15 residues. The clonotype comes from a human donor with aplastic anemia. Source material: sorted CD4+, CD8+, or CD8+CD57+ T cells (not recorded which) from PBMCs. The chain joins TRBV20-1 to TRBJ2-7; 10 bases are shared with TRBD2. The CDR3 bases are TGCAGTGCTAGGTCCCTAGCGGGGGTACCCTACGAGCAGTACTTC. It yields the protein CSARSLAGVPYEQYF.